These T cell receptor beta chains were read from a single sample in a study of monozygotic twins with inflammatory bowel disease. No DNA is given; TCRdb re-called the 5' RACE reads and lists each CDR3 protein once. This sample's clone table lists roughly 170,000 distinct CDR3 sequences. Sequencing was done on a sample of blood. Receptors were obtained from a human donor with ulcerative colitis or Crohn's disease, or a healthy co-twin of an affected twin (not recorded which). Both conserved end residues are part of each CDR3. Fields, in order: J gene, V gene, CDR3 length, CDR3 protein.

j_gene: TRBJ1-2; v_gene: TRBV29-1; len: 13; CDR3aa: CSSFSGGIYGYTF
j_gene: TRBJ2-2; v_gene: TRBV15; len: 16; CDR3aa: CATYGGGLIDTGELFF
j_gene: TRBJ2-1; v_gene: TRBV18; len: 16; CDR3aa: CASSPPDGRSYNEQFF
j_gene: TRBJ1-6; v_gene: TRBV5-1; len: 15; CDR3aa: CASRPGGGENSPLHF
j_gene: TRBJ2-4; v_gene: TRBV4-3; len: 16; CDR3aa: CASSQEAGLAKNIQYF
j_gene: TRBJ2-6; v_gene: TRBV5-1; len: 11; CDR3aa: CASTGANVLTF
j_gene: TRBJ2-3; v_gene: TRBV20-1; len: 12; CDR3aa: CSGGGRADTQYF
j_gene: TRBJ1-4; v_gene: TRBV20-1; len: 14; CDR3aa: CSASSQPGPEKLFF
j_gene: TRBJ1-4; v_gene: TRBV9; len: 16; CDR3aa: CASSLEPRATNEKLFF
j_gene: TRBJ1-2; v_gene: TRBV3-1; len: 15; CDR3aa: CASSQESWQNYGYTF
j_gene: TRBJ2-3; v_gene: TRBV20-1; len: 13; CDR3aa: CSASVTGTDTQYF
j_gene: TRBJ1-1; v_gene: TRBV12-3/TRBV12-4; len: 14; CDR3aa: CASSLKQGASDAFF
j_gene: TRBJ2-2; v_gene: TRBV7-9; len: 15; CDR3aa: CASSLMGQGLGELFF
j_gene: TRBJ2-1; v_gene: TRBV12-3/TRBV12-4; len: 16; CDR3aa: CASTIPSGLAANEQFF
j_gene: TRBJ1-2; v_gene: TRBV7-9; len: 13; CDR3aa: CASSQGSNYGYTF
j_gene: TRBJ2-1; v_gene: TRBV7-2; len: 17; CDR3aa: CASSWGLAGGPGHEQFF
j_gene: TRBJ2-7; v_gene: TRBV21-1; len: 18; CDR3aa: CASSKRTVGTQLSYEQYF
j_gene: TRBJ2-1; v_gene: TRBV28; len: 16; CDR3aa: CASSPGTGSSYNEQFF
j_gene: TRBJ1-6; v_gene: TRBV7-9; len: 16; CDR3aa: CASSFGGGTYNSPLHF
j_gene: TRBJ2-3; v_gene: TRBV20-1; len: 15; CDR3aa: CSASGLAGGWDTQYF
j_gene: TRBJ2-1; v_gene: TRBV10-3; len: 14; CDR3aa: CAISADRSINEQFF
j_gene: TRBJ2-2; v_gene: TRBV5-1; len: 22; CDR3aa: CASSLAGAGSSLEHRASGELFF
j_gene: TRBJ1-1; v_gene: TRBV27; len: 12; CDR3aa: CASGGLGTEAFF
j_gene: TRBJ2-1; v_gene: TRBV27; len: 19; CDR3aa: CASTKTGLTSGSTYNEQFF
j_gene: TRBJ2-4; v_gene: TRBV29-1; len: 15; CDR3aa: CSVVPTGTAKNIQYF
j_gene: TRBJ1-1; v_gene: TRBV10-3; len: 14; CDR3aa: CAITGGGALTEAFF
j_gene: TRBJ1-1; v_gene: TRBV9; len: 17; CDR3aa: CASSVATGLLRNTEAFF
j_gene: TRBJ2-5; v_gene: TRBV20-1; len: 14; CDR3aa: CSAPGLAAYGTQYF
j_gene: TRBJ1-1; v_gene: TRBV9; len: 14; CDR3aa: CASSVSTGSTEAFF
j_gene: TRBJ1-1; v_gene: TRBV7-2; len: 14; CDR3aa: CASRPGTGGTEAFF
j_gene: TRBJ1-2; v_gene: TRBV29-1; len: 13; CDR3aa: CSTTSRQNYGYTF
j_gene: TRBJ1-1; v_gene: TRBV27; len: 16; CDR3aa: CASSFTVGPPVTEAFF
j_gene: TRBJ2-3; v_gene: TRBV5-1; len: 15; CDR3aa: CASSLSTGARDTQYF
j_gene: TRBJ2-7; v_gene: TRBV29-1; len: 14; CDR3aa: CSVAAGQGAYEQYF
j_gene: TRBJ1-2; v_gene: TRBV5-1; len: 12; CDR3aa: CASSSGVAPNTF
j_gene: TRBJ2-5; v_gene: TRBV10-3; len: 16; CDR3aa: CAISEGLASNIETQYF
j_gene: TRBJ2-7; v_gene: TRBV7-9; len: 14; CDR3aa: CASSPRGKKGEQYF
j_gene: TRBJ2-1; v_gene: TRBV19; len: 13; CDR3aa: CASQRGAYNEQFF
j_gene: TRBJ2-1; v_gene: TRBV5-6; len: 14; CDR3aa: CASSLPGVWGEQFF
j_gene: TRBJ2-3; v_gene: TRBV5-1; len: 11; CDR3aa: CASSWRDTQYF
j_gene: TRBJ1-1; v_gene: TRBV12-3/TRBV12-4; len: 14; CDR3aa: CASSFQQGSTEAFF
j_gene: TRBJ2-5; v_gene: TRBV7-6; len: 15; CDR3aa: CASSPGIGLYETQYF
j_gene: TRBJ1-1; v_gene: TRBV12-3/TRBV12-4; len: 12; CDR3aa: CASSRNRGPAFF
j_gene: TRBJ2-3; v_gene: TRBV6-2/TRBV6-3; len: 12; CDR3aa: CASSYWEDTQYF
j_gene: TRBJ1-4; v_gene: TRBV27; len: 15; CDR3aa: CASSDLNRGGEKLFF
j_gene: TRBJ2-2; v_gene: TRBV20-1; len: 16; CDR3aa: CSARPTLDRIAGELFF
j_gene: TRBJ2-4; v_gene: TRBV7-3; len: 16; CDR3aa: CASSLNAGAAKNIQYF
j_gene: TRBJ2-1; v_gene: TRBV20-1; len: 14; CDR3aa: CSARLQVTYNEQFF
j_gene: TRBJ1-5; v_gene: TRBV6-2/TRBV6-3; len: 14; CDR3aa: CATETGGFNQPQHF
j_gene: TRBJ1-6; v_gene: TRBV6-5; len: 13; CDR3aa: CASSTGRDSPLHF
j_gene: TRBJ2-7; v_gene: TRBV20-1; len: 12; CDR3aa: CSASEQGYEQYF
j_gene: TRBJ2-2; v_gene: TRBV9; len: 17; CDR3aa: CASSDSRTETNTGELFF
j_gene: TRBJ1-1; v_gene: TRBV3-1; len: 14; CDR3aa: CASSQGDGGSGAFF
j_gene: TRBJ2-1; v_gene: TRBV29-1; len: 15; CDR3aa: CSVEVTHGWDNEQFF
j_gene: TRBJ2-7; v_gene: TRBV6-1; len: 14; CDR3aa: CASRGRGLGYEQYF